This TCR beta chain was identified during a study of CD8+ T cells in alopecia areata (dated by TCRdb to the late 2010s). Regarding the complete study: Treated patients were enrolled in an open-label pilot trial of oral tofacitinib, 5 to 10 mg twice daily, for moderate-to-severe alopecia areata. Patients stayed on tofacitinib for 6 to 18 months and then had 6 months of follow-up off drug so that delayed response and recurrence could be assessed. The SALT score, which quantifies the percentage of affected scalp surface area, was used to measure disease severity in treated patients. The study used high-throughput TCRbeta sequencing to examine T cell clonal expansion in alopecia areata, in both the C3H/HeJ mouse model and human patients. On the human side, TCRbeta sequencing was run on scalp tissue and on sorted CD4+ and CD8+ peripheral blood T cells from healthy controls and from alopecia areata patients with either patchy or totalis/universalis disease. Biopsies were taken from tofacitinib-treated patients at baseline and at 4 and 24 weeks of treatment, and a later scalp biopsy was taken in several of the tofacitinib-treated patients. Clonality in the scalp was compared among normal scalp (n=4), patchy alopecia areata scalp (n=8), and alopecia totalis/universalis scalp (n=8). The RNA source kit depended on sample type: the PAXgene miRNA kit for fixed scalp, the miRNeasy kit for PBMCs, and the RNeasy kit for mouse skin. Amplification of TCRbeta CDR3 regions was done by immunoSEQ multiplex PCR using 35 Vbeta forward primers and 13 Jbeta reverse primers.

The paper's findings and limits, for the study overall: With tofacitinib, both scalp clonality and the number of expanded CD8+ clones among the top 100 scalp clones went down significantly. Compared with normal scalp, lesional scalp had higher clonality and more expanded CD8+ clones, particularly in alopecia totalis/universalis, a pattern that suggests antigenic drive. Shared TCR sequences between patients were less evident than in mice, which may be partly attributable to HLA diversity in the patient population. Scalp TCR repertoire analysis is complicated because resident alphabeta T cells in normal human skin are also sequenced, whereas mouse skin is dominated by gammadelta T cells. Many expanded lesional clones persisted in scalp and blood during tofacitinib treatment, which may partly explain relapse after stopping treatment. Because the treated cohort was small and included a single nonresponder, larger studies are needed to assess links between baseline CD8+ expansion and response.

The CDR3, cysteine through phenylalanine, is 15 amino acids long. Only CDR3 DNA is held: 45 bases, read in frame from base 1. From V the trimming removes 4 bases and from J it removes 2 bases, while the gene matches leave 3 bases of the junction unaccounted for. For CDR1 and CDR2, the germline V gene lists SGHTA and FQGNSA. The treatment or condition tag for this specimen amounts to: oral pan-JAK inhibitor, 5-10 mg twice daily. Peripheral blood and lesional scalp punch biopsies were obtained from patients with alopecia areata. PBMCs were separated by density centrifugation and stained for CD3, CD4 and CD8, after which CD4+ and CD8+ T cells were sorted on a FACSAria. Receptors were amplified or captured by the immunoSEQ multiplex PCR assay. For TCR sequencing, RNA was extracted from every sample and reverse transcribed into cDNA to serve as template. SuperScript III was used for first-strand cDNA synthesis, primed with a 2:1 mix of oligo-dT and random hexamers. A synthetic immune receptor repertoire was used to assess amplification bias, and residual bias was removed computationally. As for how the authors treated the data: Raw reads were preprocessed to remove errors, and CDR3 was defined by IMGT conventions from the conserved cysteine to phenylalanine. Clonality was calculated as 1 minus Shannon entropy normalized by log2 of the number of productive unique TCRs. CD4 or CD8 identity of scalp clones was inferred by cross-referencing scalp TCRbeta sequences with sorted blood CD4 and CD8 repertoires. TCRdb took this table from immuneACCESS and kept in-frame rearrangements with V and J called. Such tables lack part of the clones; where checked against another copy, unresolved V genes explain under half of the gap, and the rest is unexplained. The V and J calls and clone size come from that table; D and trimming were worked out from the DNA. The sample table holds 85,000 to 110,000 clones, of which 70% to 90% were seen once. The top ten clonotypes cover 11% of the sample.

About this clone itself: The target of this receptor is not known. No much larger clone is present one base from it, and per-base qualities are unavailable.

The sequence came from a human donor with alopecia areata. The sequence joins TRBV7-2 to TRBJ1-4; 8 central nucleotides agree with TRBD1. This sample comprised CD8+ T cells sorted from blood, obtained between weeks 30 and 35, from a patient treated with tofacitinib. The CDR3 region reads CASSSQGATNEKLFF. Here is the DNA: TGTGCCAGCAGCTCTCAGGGGGCGACTAATGAAAAACTGTTTTTT.